These 29 T cell receptor beta chains were sequenced from one sample in a study of blood T cells in healthy people across ages. A J-beta primer mix and a sample-barcoded 5' primer were used in a second PCR of roughly 6 to 11 cycles. MiXCR was run by TCRdb on the 5' RACE reads, yielding one entry per CDR3 protein. The table shows around 1.5 million distinct CDR3 sequences, with roughly a third occurring only once. The sequenced sample was blood. Receptors originate from a woman in her twenties or thirties in good health.

This clonotype showed up just a few times. The chain has TRBV4-1 and TRBJ2-5, with unresolved D. The CDR3 is 17 residues long. Per the germline V gene, CDR1 is MGHRA and CDR2 is YSYEKL. Trimming left V 0 bases short and J 5 bases short, with 19 bases between. The CDR3 loop is CASSQDPNRPLHETQYF. CDR3 coding DNA: TGCGCCAGCAGCCAAGATCCTAATAGACCCCTACACGAGACCCAGTACTTC.

This clonotype was recorded only once. This may come from a read error, since a much larger clone is one base off. This CDR3 reads CARSFSDGYEQYF. CDR3 DNA: TGTGCCCGCAGTTTCTCGGACGGGTACGAGCAGTACTTC. This chain links TRBV27 with TRBJ2-7; D is undetermined. Germline loops: CDR1 MNHEY, CDR2 SMNVEV (reference sequence). CDR3 length equals 13 residues.

This clonotype was found a few times. The rearrangement joins TRBV3-1 to TRBJ2-7; TRBD1 might be the D (6 bases). V lost 1 base, J lost 3 bases, and 16 bases lay in between. This CDR3 is 16 amino acids long. CDR1 and CDR2 from the germline V gene are LGHDT and YNNKEL (reference sequence). Here the CDR3 DNA reads TGTGCCAGCAGCCAAGGTCTCCGGACAGAGTTCTACGAGCAGTACTTC. Protein product: CASSQGLRTEFYEQYF.

CDR3 coding DNA: TGTGCCAGCAGCTTAGGCGGGACAGGGGGCTCTAGTACGCAGTATTTT. Its translation is CASSLGGTGGSSTQYF. The chain is built from TRBV11-1 and TRBJ2-3; 12 bases match TRBD1. The CDR3 runs 16 residues. Germline V lookup: CDR1 SGHAT, CDR2 FQDESV (reference sequence). The J segment lost 8 bases and the V segment lost 1 base, leaving 7 bases of the junction unmatched.

The J gene is TRBJ2-7, the V gene TRBV7-6, with 9 bases aligning to TRBD1. The V gene end was trimmed by 5 bases and the J gene end by 6 bases; junction bases not matched to a gene: 5. The CDR3 is 13 residues long. Germline CDR1 SGHVS, CDR2 FNYEAQ. CDR3 coding DNA: TGTGCCAGCAGCAAGGACAGGGGAGTCGAGCAGTACTTC. Its translation is CASSKDRGVEQYF.

There are a few counts of this clonotype. This rearrangement joins TRBV25-1 to TRBJ2-1; D tentatively fits TRBD1 or TRBD2 (5 bases each). CDR1 and CDR2 (germline): MGHDK, SYGVNS. This CDR3 comprises 13 residues. Trimming took off 2 bases at V and 11 bases at J, with 13 bases between the two ends. The CDR3 region is CASSETGTRKQFF. The CDR3 DNA reads as TGTGCCAGCAGTGAAACCGGGACCCGGAAGCAGTTCTTC.

This chain links TRBV30 with TRBJ2-7; D possibly corresponds to TRBD1 (5 bases). Trimming took 3 bases from V and 2 from J, leaving 11 bases between them. Germline V gives CDR1 GTSNPN, CDR2 SVGIG (reference sequence). The CDR3 is 13 amino acids. In DNA, the CDR3 is TGTGCCTGGAGCTTGGGGCCCACCTACGAGCAGTACTTC. The encoded protein is CAWSLGPTYEQYF.

This clonotype came up a few times. The chain joins TRBV27 to TRBJ2-1, with D possibly being TRBD2 (6 bases). CDR1 is MNHEY and CDR2 is SMNVEV in the germline V gene (reference sequence). This CDR3 contains 16 residues. V dropped 8 bases and J dropped 4 bases, with 21 bases sitting between them. CDR3 sequence (DNA): TGTGCCAGCTCCAACGGGGGAGCTCCGGATTACAATGAGCAGTTCTTC. It encodes CASSNGGAPDYNEQFF.

The chain joins TRBV20-1 to TRBJ2-5, with TRBD1 identical over 8 bases. This CDR3 is 15 amino acids long. Germline CDR1 DFQATT, CDR2 SNEGSKA (reference sequence). V shed 6 bases, J shed 4 bases, and the junction held 13 bases outside the gene matches. CDR3 nucleotides: TGCAGTGCCCTACCCCGGACAGGGTGGGGAGAGACCCAGTACTTC. Residues: CSALPRTGWGETQYF.

This clonotype has just a few counts. The gene calls are TRBV9 and TRBJ2-6; D is tentatively TRBD1 or TRBD2 (6 bases each). V was shortened by 4 bases and J by 0 bases, with 11 bases between the two germline ends. The CDR3 is 16 amino acids. CDR1 and CDR2 (germline): SGDLS, YYNGEE. The CDR3 loop reads CASSLGGYSGANVLTF. The CDR3, as DNA: TGTGCCAGCAGCCTAGGGGGGTACTCTGGGGCCAACGTCCTGACTTTC.

This rearrangement joins TRBV12-3 or TRBV12-4 to TRBJ2-2, with D perhaps being TRBD1 or TRBD2 (5 bases each). The ends were cut back, 5 bases at V and 6 bases at J, with 13 bases in the middle. The CDR3 sequence is 14 residues long. The CDR3 reads CASSASRGPGELFF. The CDR3 DNA sequence: TGTGCCAGCAGTGCGTCGAGGGGACCCGGGGAGCTGTTTTTT.

The J gene is TRBJ2-5, the V gene TRBV14; 11 bases are a match to TRBD2. The length of the CDR3 is 15 residues. Per germline, CDR1 SGHDN and CDR2 FVKESK. The V and J ends lost 5 bases and 5 bases, in that order; junction bases with no gene match: 7. The CDR3 spells CASSSLAGVWETQYF. As DNA, the CDR3 is TGTGCCAGCAGCTCACTAGCGGGAGTATGGGAGACCCAGTACTTC.

Regarding this clonotype: At one of its ends the junction is not consistent with the germline gene, which may arise from a read error. V and J are TRBV7-8 and TRBJ2-5, with no clear D. In germline, CDR1 is SGHVS, CDR2 FQNEAQ. There are 14 residues in the CDR3. CDR3 sequence: CASSPEASGETQYF. CDR3 DNA sequence: TGCGCCAGCAGCCCAGAGGCCAGTGGGGAGACCCAGTACTTC.

In the case of this clonotype: A read error may produce the germline difference seen at one junction end. This chain connects TRBV10-3 to TRBJ2-5; D is ambiguous. This CDR3 contains 13 residues. CDR1 ENHRY and CDR2 SYGVKD come from the germline V gene. CDR3 in amino acids: CATSERFGETQYF. DNA of the CDR3: TGTGCCACCAGTGAGCGATTCGGGGAGACCCAGTACTTC.

The rearrangement uses TRBV20-1 and TRBJ2-7, with TRBD1 matching over 10 bases. The CDR3 is made up of 14 amino acids. Germline V CDR1 and CDR2: DFQATT, SNEGSKA (reference sequence). Trimming cost V 3 bases and J 0 bases; bases outside gene matches: 2. In DNA, the CDR3 is TGCAGTGCTAGGGGACAGGGGCCCTCCTACGAGCAGTACTTC. It codes for CSARGQGPSYEQYF.

V is TRBV12-3 or TRBV12-4 and J is TRBJ1-1; D unresolved. The CDR3 loop spans 14 amino acids. V was pared by 3 bases and J by 4 bases, with 12 bases between. DNA of the CDR3: TGTGCCAGCAGTTTCTCCAGAGGGTTCACTGAAGCTTTCTTT. Its translation is CASSFSRGFTEAFF.

This clonotype turned up a few times. The V call is TRBV20-1, the J call TRBJ1-4, with D perhaps matching TRBD1 (6 bases). CDR1 DFQATT and CDR2 SNEGSKA come from the germline V gene (reference sequence). The V gene lost 5 bases and the J gene lost 3 bases, with 13 bases spanning the gap. The CDR3 has 14 residues. This chain's CDR3 is CSAPYRGSNEKLFF. The CDR3 DNA reads TGCAGTGCTCCCTATAGGGGGTCTAATGAAAAACTGTTTTTT.

This sequence joins TRBV5-1 and TRBJ2-1; TRBD2 might be the D (7 bases). CDR3 length: 16 amino acids. Germline CDR1 is SGHRS and CDR2 is YFSETQ. The V and J ends lost 0 bases and 7 bases respectively, with 17 bases between them. The DNA of the CDR3 is TGCGCCAGCAGCTTGGTTTCCGGGGGGCGAGTAAATGAGCAGTTCTTC. Protein product: CASSLVSGGRVNEQFF.

This clonotype was observed a handful of times. The rearrangement joins TRBV5-1 to TRBJ2-5; TRBD2 matches 12 bases. The J segment lost 1 base and the V segment lost 0 bases, leaving 4 bases of the junction unmatched. This CDR3 spans 17 amino acids. Per germline, CDR1 SGHRS and CDR2 YFSETQ. For the CDR3, the DNA is TGCGCCAGCAGCTTGGGAGGACTAGCGGGGCCCCAAGAGACCCAGTACTTC. It specifies CASSLGGLAGPQETQYF.

The table lists this clonotype with a few counts. The chain carries TRBV29-1 and TRBJ2-7; D not certain. The V gene's germline CDR1 is SQVTM and CDR2 ANQGSEA. CDR3 length: 12 residues. V was clipped by 5 bases and J by 5 bases, with 13 bases between them. CDR3 coding DNA: TGCAGCGTTCTCGCCCCGGCCCACGAGCAGTACTTC. Its translation: CSVLAPAHEQYF.

Many counts were recorded for this clonotype. V usage is TRBV27 and J usage is TRBJ2-1; the D is unclear. This CDR3 has 12 amino acids. Germline CDR1 is MNHEY and CDR2 is SMNVEV (reference sequence). V dropped 3 bases and J dropped 7 bases, with 7 bases sitting between them. CDR3: CASSFGLNEQFF. The CDR3 DNA follows: TGTGCCAGCAGTTTTGGCCTGAATGAGCAGTTCTTC.

The chain links TRBV5-1 to TRBJ2-1, with TRBD2 identical over 7 bases. Looked up from germline, CDR1 is SGHRS and CDR2 is YFSETQ. V shed 6 bases, J shed 4 bases, and the junction held 7 bases outside the gene matches. The CDR3 has 14 residues. CDR3 sequence: CASKEGGGYNEQFF. In DNA form, the CDR3 reads TGCGCCAGCAAGGAGGGCGGGGGATACAATGAGCAGTTCTTC. The variable domain in full, with the rest retrieved from reference TRBV5-1 and TRBJ2-1, is KAGVTQTPRYLIKTRGQQVTLSCSPISGHRSVSWYQQTPGQGLQFLFEYFSETQRNKGNFPGRFSGRQFSNSRSEMNVSTLELGDSALYLCASKEGGGYNEQFFGPGTRLTVL.

The rearrangement joins TRBV6-6 to TRBJ1-4, with D possibly TRBD1 on 6 matching bases. The CDR3 covers 13 residues. The germline V gene has CDR1 MNHNY and CDR2 SVGAGI (reference sequence). The ends were cut back, 8 bases at V and 3 bases at J, with 10 bases in the middle. The CDR3 reads CASYRAPNEKLFF. For the CDR3, the DNA is TGTGCCAGCTACAGGGCCCCTAATGAAAAACTGTTTTTT.

J is TRBJ2-5 and V is TRBV20-1, with no clear D. The ends were cut back, 1 base at V and 5 bases at J, with 11 bases in the middle. This CDR3 comprises 13 residues. Germline-derived CDR1 and CDR2 are DFQATT and SNEGSKA (reference sequence). The CDR3 spells CSARGVSRETQYF. CDR3 nucleotides: TGCAGTGCTAGAGGGGTCTCACGCGAGACCCAGTACTTC.

This clonotype was recorded a few times. The rearrangement links TRBV29-1 to TRBJ2-5, with D perhaps matching TRBD1 or TRBD2 (5 bases each). This CDR3 has 12 residues. Germline V lookup: CDR1 SQVTM, CDR2 ANQGSEA. Between the trimmed V and J ends, which lost 6 bases and 4 bases, there was a span of 12 bases. The CDR3 nucleotides are TGCAGCGTCGAGTGGGGGAGAGAGACCCAGTACTTC. Translated: CSVEWGRETQYF.

This rearrangement joins TRBV18 to TRBJ1-6; TRBD1 is a possible D gene (6 bases). This CDR3 comprises 18 residues. CDR1 is KGHSH and CDR2 is LQKENI in the germline V gene. V was cut by 1 base and J by 7 bases, with 20 bases left in between. The CDR3 region has the DNA TGTGCCAGCTCACCACGGTGGCAGGGGATAGAAGGGAATTCACCCCTCCACTTT. This translates into CASSPRWQGIEGNSPLHF.

The chain is built from TRBV11-2 and TRBJ1-2, with D unclear. Germline V gene lookup returns CDR1 SGHAT and CDR2 FQNNGV. Deletions cut 5 bases from V and 4 bases from J, with 11 bases between. This CDR3 region has 13 residues. DNA of the CDR3: TGTGCCAGCAGCCCCACATCGGGCTATGGCTACACCTTC. Translated, it gives CASSPTSGYGYTF.

This clonotype has a handful of counts. V usage is TRBV20-1 and J usage is TRBJ1-5; a possible D gene is TRBD1 (6 bases). V was trimmed by 6 bases and J by 2 bases, leaving 20 bases between them. The V gene's germline CDR1 is DFQATT and CDR2 SNEGSKA (reference sequence). The CDR3 is made up of 16 amino acids. CDR3: CSAADSGAGGNQPQHF. The CDR3 nucleotides are TGCAGTGCCGCCGATTCGGGGGCAGGAGGCAATCAGCCCCAGCATTTT.

This clonotype was counted only a few times. The chain has TRBV5-1 and TRBJ2-7; no clear D gene. V lost 3 bases and J lost 6, with 22 bases in between. There are 16 residues in the CDR3. Germline V gene data show CDR1 as SGHRS and CDR2 as YFSETQ. CDR3 in DNA: TGCGCCAGCAGCTCTAACCCGCTTACCGCAAAACTCGAGCAGTACTTC. It specifies CASSSNPLTAKLEQYF.